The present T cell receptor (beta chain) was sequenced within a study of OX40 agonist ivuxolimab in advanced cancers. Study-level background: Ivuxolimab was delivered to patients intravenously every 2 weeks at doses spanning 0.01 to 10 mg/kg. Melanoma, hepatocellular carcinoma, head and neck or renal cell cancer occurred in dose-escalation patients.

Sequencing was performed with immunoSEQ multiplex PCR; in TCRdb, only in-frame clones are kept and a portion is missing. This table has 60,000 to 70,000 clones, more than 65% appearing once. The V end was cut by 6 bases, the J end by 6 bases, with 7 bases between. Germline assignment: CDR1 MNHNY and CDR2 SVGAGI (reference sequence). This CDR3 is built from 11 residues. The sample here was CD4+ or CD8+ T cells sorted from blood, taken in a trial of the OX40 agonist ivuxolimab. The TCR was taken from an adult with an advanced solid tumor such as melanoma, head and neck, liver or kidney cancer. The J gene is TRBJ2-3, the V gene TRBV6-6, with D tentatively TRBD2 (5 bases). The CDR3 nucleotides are TGTGCCAGCAGCCGGGGTGATACGCAGTATTTT. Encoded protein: CASSRGDTQYF.